This T cell receptor (beta chain) was captured by sequencing in a study of neoadjuvant anti-PD-1 for oral cavity cancer (dated by TCRdb to 2020 to 2023). Concerning the study at large: Patients mostly received three to four biweekly doses of nivolumab at 3 mg/kg before curative-intent surgical resection. For patients who did not progress, a fourth nivolumab dose was given around day 43, followed by definitive surgical resection on days 50-56. Under RECIST 1.1, a patient counted as a responder if showing complete response, partial response or stable disease, and as a non-responder if showing progression. A roughly 33% response rate was observed in the parent correlative cohort, in which 12 patients were included.

Interpreted using the paper, the time point label stands for: after neoadjuvant nivolumab, at surgical resection. None of the patients had received prior systemic or radiation treatment, and all were newly diagnosed with stage II-IVA oral cavity squamous cell carcinoma. The cohort was made up of patients with locally advanced, HPV-negative oral cavity squamous cell carcinoma. Peripheral blood mononuclear cells were analyzed directly, without maintenance or expansion in culture. The samples were drawn from a longitudinal correlative study tied to a single-arm phase II trial testing neoadjuvant nivolumab in oral cavity squamous cell carcinoma. Subject-matched pre- and post-treatment PBMCs and tumors from three responders and three non-responders were subjected to genomic DNA-based TCRbeta sequencing. Peripheral blood mononuclear cells were collected before nivolumab treatment and were collected again after treatment, at the time of surgery. The Maxwell RSC DNA from Cells kit was used to isolate genomic DNA from PBMCs.

From the cysteine through the phenylalanine, the CDR3 covers 15 amino acids. Of all the DNA, just the CDR3 is kept, 45 bases in frame from base 1. Taken from the germline V gene, the CDR1 and CDR2 loops are MGHRA and YSYEKL. V trim: 3 bases; J trim: 4 bases; unmatched bases: 4. General conclusions and limits of the study: Only a few patients per response group were included in the TCR analyses, and the authors called for validation in larger cohorts. Higher pretreatment blood TCRbeta clonality and lower post-treatment tumor TCRbeta clonality were correlated with higher pretreatment blood Treg/Th17 ratios. After neoadjuvant nivolumab, T cell clonality (Gini index) in PBMCs was significantly higher in non-responders than in responders.

For deep sequencing, each PBMC sample was run in six replicates, with libraries mostly built from 450 to 550 ng of input genomic DNA. The immunoSEQ hsTCRbeta kit was used to prepare TCRbeta libraries, following the manufacturer's instructions. Sequencing of the completed libraries took place using an Illumina NovaSeq 6000 S4 flow cell after they had been pooled to approximately 3 nM. As for how the authors treated the data: The immunoSEQ Analyzer handled quality control and preprocessing of the raw data. The analysis was limited to productive rearrangements, and each clonotype was defined by a unique CDR3 amino acid sequence. Using the R package tcR, the researchers computed the Gini-Simpson index as their estimate of repertoire clonality. Student's t test was used to compare Gini indices, while Pearson correlation assessed associations with tumor size change. TCRdb re-hosts the immuneACCESS table, in-frame sequences only. Its copies lack some clones; in the studies checked, an unresolved V gene accounts for under half of them, and the cause for the rest is not known. Clone size and V and J calls were adopted from that table, with D and trimming inferred from the DNA. The sample table shows 13,000 to 15,000 clones, and 71% are seen once. The ten largest make up 2.5% to 3% of the sample.

On this clone itself: There is no known antigen for this receptor. Base qualities are not at hand, and no much larger clone is one base apart.

Here the chain combines TRBV4-1 and TRBJ1-4; 8 middle bases align to TRBD1. Sequencing used PBMCs, obtained after nivolumab (anti-PD-1) treatment. This receptor was taken from a person aged 40 to 85 with oral cavity squamous cell carcinoma. DNA sequence: TGCGCCAGCAGCCACGTGGACAGGGATAATGAAAAACTGTTTTTT. Its coded protein is CASSHVDRDNEKLFF.